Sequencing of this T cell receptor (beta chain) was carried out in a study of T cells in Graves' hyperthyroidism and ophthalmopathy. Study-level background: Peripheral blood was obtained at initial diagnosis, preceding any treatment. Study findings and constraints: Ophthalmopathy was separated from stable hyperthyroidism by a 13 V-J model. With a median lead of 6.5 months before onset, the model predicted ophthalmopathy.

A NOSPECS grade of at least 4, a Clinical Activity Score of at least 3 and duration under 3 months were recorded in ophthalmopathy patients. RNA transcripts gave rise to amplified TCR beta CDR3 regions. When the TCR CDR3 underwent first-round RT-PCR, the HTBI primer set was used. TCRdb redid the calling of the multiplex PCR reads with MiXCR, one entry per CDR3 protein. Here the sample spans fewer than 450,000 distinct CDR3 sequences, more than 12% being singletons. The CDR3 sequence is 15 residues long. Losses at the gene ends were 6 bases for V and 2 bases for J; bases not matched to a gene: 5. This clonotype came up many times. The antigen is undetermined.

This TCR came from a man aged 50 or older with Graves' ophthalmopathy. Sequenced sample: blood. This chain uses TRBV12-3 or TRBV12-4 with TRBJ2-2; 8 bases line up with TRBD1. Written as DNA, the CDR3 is TGTGCCAGCAGCCAGACAGGGGACAACACCGGGGAGCTGTTTTTT. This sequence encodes CASSQTGDNTGELFF.